Following are 3 T cell receptor beta chains from one sample sequenced in a study of Tregs in tolerant kidney transplant recipients. Method: immunoSEQ multiplex PCR; TCRdb's copy keeps in-frame clones and lacks some. This sample contains approximately 49,000 clones. This sample comprised CD4+ T cells from blood, obtained before the transplant. These receptors all stem from a human donor who received a combined kidney and bone marrow transplant.

Incomplete CDR3 DNA: TGTGCCATCAGTGAGCGGCAGGCGAACACCGGGGAG. This gives the protein CAISERQANTGE. The whole CDR3 sequence reads CAISERQANTGELFF. V is TRBV10-3 and J is TRBJ2-2; D is uncertain. The missing CDR3 end, 3 residues past where the read stops, is filled in from the germline J gene. Trimming pared 2 bases from V and 0 bases from J, leaving 7 bases between. Germline V gene lookup returns CDR1 ENHRY and CDR2 SYGVKD. The CDR3 contains 15 residues.

Incomplete CDR3 DNA: TGCGCCAGCAGCTTAGCTCCTAGCGGGAGTATCCAAGAGACC. Encoded protein: CASSLAPSGSIQET. The whole CDR3 sequence reads CASSLAPSGSIQETQYF. This chain connects TRBV5-1 to TRBJ2-5, with 10 bases matching TRBD2. The read is 3 residues too short to cover the CDR3 end, so that end is filled in from the germline J gene. CDR3 length equals 17 residues. Germline-derived CDR1 and CDR2 are SGHRS and YFSETQ. J gave up 1 base and V 2 bases, and 8 bases lay outside the gene matches.

On this clone: Coverage ceases 3 residues before the CDR3 finishes, and the germline J gene fills in the end. This rearrangement joins TRBV20-1 to TRBJ2-3; D is unresolved. The germline gives CDR1 DFQATT, CDR2 SNEGSKA (reference sequence). The CDR3 is 16 residues long. The V end was cut by 3 bases, the J end by 2 bases, with 18 bases between. The CDR3 sequence is CSARFTGRRYTDTQYF. CDR3 bases read: TGCAGTGCTAGGTTCACGGGTAGACGATACACAGATACG.